This record covers a single T cell receptor (beta chain). Looked up from germline, CDR1 is WSHSY and CDR2 is SAAADI. Trimming at V came to 3 bases and at J to 4 bases, leaving 10 bases not matched to a gene. The CDR3 totals 17 residues. This entry belongs to a study of blood T cell repertoires in COVID-19. Per the original data handling: Reference gene primers were amplified, and this amplification served to estimate nucleated cell counts. Measured with immunoSEQ multiplex PCR; TCRdb has only the in-frame clones, and not every one. V and J calls and clone size follow that table, whereas D and trimming were derived from the DNA. Among approximately 240,000 clones listed, roughly 80% were seen once.

This chain uses TRBV10-2 with TRBJ1-2; 11 nucleotides match TRBD1. The TCR was taken from a woman in her twenties or thirties who had recovered from COVID-19. Sample: peripheral blood. As DNA, the CDR3 is TGCGCCAGCAGTGAAGGGACAGGGGGAACGGGCCCCTATGGCTACACCTTC. Protein sequence: CASSEGTGGTGPYGYTF.